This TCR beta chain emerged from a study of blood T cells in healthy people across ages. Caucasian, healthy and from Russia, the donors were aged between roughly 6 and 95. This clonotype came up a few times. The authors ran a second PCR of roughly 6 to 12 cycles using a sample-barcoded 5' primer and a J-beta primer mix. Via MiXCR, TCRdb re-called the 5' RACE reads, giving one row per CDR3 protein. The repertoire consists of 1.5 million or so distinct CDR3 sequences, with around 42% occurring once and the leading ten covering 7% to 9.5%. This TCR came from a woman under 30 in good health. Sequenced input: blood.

CDR3 coding DNA: TGTGCCAGCAGTCCGCCCCAGGACAGGCTGATTAATTCACCCCTCCACTTT. Protein product: CASSPPQDRLINSPLHF. The rearrangement joins TRBV27 to TRBJ1-6; 7 bases match TRBD1. Looked up from germline, CDR1 is MNHEY and CDR2 is SMNVEV (reference sequence). The CDR3 has 17 amino acids. The V gene end was trimmed by 5 bases and the J gene end by 6 bases; junction bases not matched to a gene: 13.